A selection of T cell receptor beta chains follows, all from one sample in a study of T cells in Graves' hyperthyroidism and ophthalmopathy. One entry per CDR3 protein, called by TCRdb with MiXCR from the multiplex PCR reads. The sample shows about half a million distinct CDR3 sequences, 15% to 20% of them seen only once. Sequenced sample: blood. The receptors here all came from a man aged 40-49 years with Graves' ophthalmopathy. CDR3s include the opening cysteine and the closing phenylalanine or tryptophan. Fields, in order: D gene, J gene, V gene, clone size, CDR3 protein, CDR3 DNA. A D gene is named only where the DNA matches it firmly. Size is omitted from some rows. Given values are once, few, many or a class for expanded clones.

D: TRBD2; J: TRBJ2-4; V: TRBV6-1; size: many; CDR3: CASSYGAGGLAKNIQYF; DNA: TGTGCCAGCAGTTACGGAGCGGGAGGGCTAGCCAAAAACATTCAGTACTTC
D: TRBD2; J: TRBJ2-4; V: TRBV10-3; size: few; CDR3: CAISSGTSGRLAKNIQYF; DNA: TGTGCTATCAGTTCCGGGACTAGCGGGAGGCTAGCCAAAAACATTCAGTACTTC
D: TRBD2; J: TRBJ2-1; V: TRBV7-3; size: many; CDR3: CASSLLGLAGGRRDNEQFF; DNA: TGTGCCAGCAGCCTACTAGGACTAGCGGGAGGGCGGAGGGACAATGAGCAGTTCTTC
D: NA; J: TRBJ2-2; V: TRBV2; size: NA; CDR3: CASSSQGITGELFF; DNA: TGTGCCAGCAGTTCCCAGGGAATCACCGGGGAGCTGTTTTTT
D: NA; J: TRBJ1-4; V: TRBV20-1; size: few; CDR3: CSARDRQKEKLFF; DNA: TGCAGTGCTAGAGACCGACAGAAGGAAAAACTGTTTTTT
D: TRBD2; J: TRBJ2-6; V: TRBV28; size: few; CDR3: CASSSATSGRYGANVLTF; DNA: TGTGCCAGCAGCTCCGCGACTAGCGGGAGGTATGGGGCCAACGTCCTGACTTTC
D: NA; J: TRBJ1-2; V: TRBV11-2; size: NA; CDR3: CASSLERGGDYTF; DNA: TGTGCCAGCAGCTTAGAACGAGGGGGGGACTACACCTTC
D: TRBD2; J: TRBJ2-7; V: TRBV20-1; size: few; CDR3: CSAELAGVTYEQYF; DNA: TGCAGTGCTGAGTTAGCGGGAGTTACCTACGAGCAGTACTTC
D: NA; J: TRBJ1-1; V: TRBV12-3/TRBV12-4; size: many; CDR3: CASSLVQGHTEAFF; DNA: TGTGCCAGCAGTTTGGTACAGGGTCACACTGAAGCTTTCTTT
D: NA; J: TRBJ1-5; V: TRBV11-2; size: NA; CDR3: CASSLVDNQPQHF; DNA: TGTGCCAGCAGCTTAGTAGACAATCAGCCCCAGCATTTT
D: TRBD2; J: TRBJ2-3; V: TRBV7-3; size: NA; CDR3: CASSPMTSPDTQYF; DNA: TGTGCCAGCAGCCCGATGACTAGCCCAGATACGCAGTATTTT
D: TRBD1; J: TRBJ1-2; V: TRBV9; size: NA; CDR3: CASSRDRADYGYTF; DNA: TGTGCCAGCAGCCGGGACAGGGCCGACTATGGCTACACCTTC
D: TRBD2; J: TRBJ2-7; V: TRBV7-3; size: few; CDR3: CASSLLAGASEQYF; DNA: TGTGCCAGCAGCTTATTAGCGGGGGCCTCCGAGCAGTACTTC
D: TRBD1; J: TRBJ2-2; V: TRBV12-3/TRBV12-4; size: many; CDR3: CASSLDDRGPTGELFF; DNA: TGTGCCAGCAGTTTAGATGACAGGGGCCCTACCGGGGAGCTGTTTTTT
D: TRBD2; J: TRBJ2-3; V: TRBV5-1; size: many; CDR3: CASSTGGTRNTDTQYF; DNA: TGCGCCAGCTCTACGGGGGGGACCCGTAACACAGATACGCAGTATTTT
D: NA; J: TRBJ2-3; V: TRBV20-1; size: few; CDR3: CSGGSYSTDTQYF; DNA: TGCAGTGGAGGCAGTTATAGCACAGATACGCAGTATTTT
D: TRBD1; J: TRBJ1-1; V: TRBV2; size: many; CDR3: CASSKTGSTEAFF; DNA: TGTGCCAGCAGCAAGACAGGGTCCACTGAAGCTTTCTTT
D: NA; J: TRBJ2-1; V: TRBV28; size: many; CDR3: CASKDRYSNEQFF; DNA: TGTGCCAGCAAGGACCGTTATAGCAATGAGCAGTTCTTC
D: NA; J: TRBJ2-2; V: TRBV6-1; size: few; CDR3: CASSQFLSGTGELFF; DNA: TGTGCCAGCAGCCAGTTTTTGTCTGGCACCGGGGAGCTGTTTTTT
D: TRBD2; J: TRBJ2-1; V: TRBV7-3; size: few; CDR3: CASSLVAGTSGNEQFF; DNA: TGTGCCAGCAGCTTAGTAGCGGGGACCTCAGGGAATGAGCAGTTCTTC
D: TRBD2; J: TRBJ2-2; V: TRBV7-2; size: many; CDR3: CASLKAGGPAGELFF; DNA: TGTGCCAGCTTAAAAGCGGGGGGGCCCGCCGGGGAGCTGTTTTTT
D: TRBD2; J: TRBJ2-5; V: TRBV12-3/TRBV12-4; size: many; CDR3: CASRPIAGETQYF; DNA: TGTGCCAGCAGACCCATAGCGGGAGAGACCCAGTACTTC
D: NA; J: TRBJ2-7; V: TRBV19; size: NA; CDR3: CASSMRTVSYEQYF; DNA: TGTGCCAGTAGTATGAGGACAGTCTCCTACGAGCAGTACTTC
D: NA; J: TRBJ2-5; V: TRBV9; size: few; CDR3: CASSVGGLEETQYF; DNA: TGTGCCAGCAGCGTAGGGGGCCTAGAAGAGACCCAGTACTTC
D: NA; J: TRBJ2-5; V: TRBV12-3/TRBV12-4; size: many; CDR3: CASSRRQQETQYF; DNA: TGTGCCAGCAGTAGAAGACAGCAAGAGACCCAGTACTTC
D: NA; J: TRBJ1-2; V: TRBV20-1; size: NA; CDR3: CSASPPGPDYGYTF; DNA: TGCAGTGCTAGTCCCCCGGGGCCCGATTATGGCTACACCTTC
D: TRBD1; J: TRBJ1-1; V: TRBV11-1; size: NA; CDR3: CASSPRDRGNTEAFF; DNA: TGTGCCAGCAGCCCACGGGACAGGGGGAACACTGAAGCTTTCTTT
D: NA; J: TRBJ2-7; V: TRBV7-9; size: once; CDR3: CASSSEDSYEQYF; DNA: TGTGCCAGCAGCTCCGAGGACAGCTACGAGCAGTACTTC
D: TRBD2; J: TRBJ2-3; V: TRBV28; size: many; CDR3: CASSYSTSGVPSTDTQYF; DNA: TGTGCCAGCAGTTATTCGACTAGCGGAGTCCCTAGCACAGATACGCAGTATTTT
D: TRBD1; J: TRBJ1-1; V: TRBV20-1; size: few; CDR3: CSARDGGTGGTEAFF; DNA: TGCAGTGCTAGAGATGGTGGGACAGGGGGCACTGAAGCTTTCTTT
D: NA; J: TRBJ2-5; V: TRBV7-8; size: NA; CDR3: CASSPHGPWRKETQYF; DNA: TGTGCCAGCAGCCCTCATGGCCCTTGGAGGAAAGAGACCCAGTACTTC
D: TRBD1; J: TRBJ1-1; V: TRBV27; size: many; CDR3: CASNAPGQGTEAFF; DNA: TGTGCCAGCAACGCACCGGGACAGGGCACTGAAGCTTTCTTT
D: TRBD1; J: TRBJ1-2; V: TRBV6-1; size: many; CDR3: CASDGQDRTYGYTF; DNA: TGTGCCAGCGACGGACAGGACCGGACCTATGGCTACACCTTC
D: TRBD1; J: TRBJ2-5; V: TRBV5-6; size: NA; CDR3: CASSWRTGTGGFQETQYF; DNA: TGTGCCAGCAGCTGGAGGACCGGGACAGGGGGCTTCCAAGAGACCCAGTACTTC
D: TRBD2; J: TRBJ2-7; V: TRBV7-2; size: many; CDR3: CASSFTSGDTYEQYF; DNA: TGTGCCAGCAGCTTTACTAGCGGGGACACCTACGAGCAGTACTTC
D: TRBD2; J: TRBJ2-7; V: TRBV13; size: many; CDR3: CASSVHGTTYEQYF; DNA: TGTGCCAGCAGCGTTCACGGGACTACCTACGAGCAGTACTTC
D: NA; J: TRBJ1-2; V: TRBV7-2; size: many; CDR3: CASSNSGTPNGYTF; DNA: TGTGCCAGCAGCAACTCCGGGACACCTAATGGCTACACCTTC
D: NA; J: TRBJ1-1; V: TRBV6-6; size: once; CDR3: CASSYSVLERGAPGTEAFF; DNA: TGTGCCAGCAGTTACTCGGTGCTCGAGCGGGGGGCCCCGGGCACTGAAGCTTTCTTT
D: NA; J: TRBJ2-5; V: TRBV29-1; size: many; CDR3: CSVEGEETQYF; DNA: TGCAGCGTTGAAGGCGAAGAGACCCAGTACTTC
D: TRBD2; J: TRBJ2-3; V: TRBV30; size: NA; CDR3: CAWSVWGLAGGPEDTQYF; DNA: TGTGCCTGGAGTGTATGGGGACTAGCGGGAGGGCCCGAGGATACGCAGTATTTT
D: NA; J: TRBJ1-2; V: TRBV20-1; size: NA; CDR3: CSAPGATHGYTF; DNA: TGCAGTGCCCCCGGTGCCACCCATGGCTACACCTTC
D: NA; J: TRBJ2-4; V: TRBV27; size: few; CDR3: CASSTNPNIQYF; DNA: TGTGCCAGCAGCACTAACCCGAACATTCAGTACTTC
D: NA; J: TRBJ2-7; V: TRBV28; size: many; CDR3: CASSLWVTDEQYF; DNA: TGTGCCAGCAGTTTATGGGTGACTGACGAGCAGTACTTC
D: NA; J: TRBJ1-4; V: TRBV12-5; size: many; CDR3: CASGSTDTNEKLFF; DNA: TGTGCTAGTGGGTCGACAGACACTAATGAAAAACTGTTTTTT
D: NA; J: TRBJ2-5; V: TRBV20-1; size: NA; CDR3: CSARGPRRETQYF; DNA: TGCAGTGCTAGAGGCCCCCGTAGGGAGACCCAGTACTTC
D: NA; J: TRBJ1-1; V: TRBV9; size: NA; CDR3: CASSVGSGLTEAFF; DNA: TGTGCCAGCAGCGTAGGTAGCGGTCTAACTGAAGCTTTCTTT
D: TRBD2; J: TRBJ2-1; V: TRBV25-1; size: NA; CDR3: CASSARLGGDNNEQFF; DNA: TGTGCCAGCAGTGCCAGACTGGGGGGGGATAACAATGAGCAGTTCTTC
D: NA; J: TRBJ2-1; V: TRBV12-5; size: NA; CDR3: CASGLASRQGAYNEQFF; DNA: TGTGCTAGTGGTTTAGCGTCGAGGCAGGGAGCCTACAATGAGCAGTTCTTC
D: NA; J: TRBJ1-1; V: TRBV18; size: many; CDR3: CASSSDTTEEAFF; DNA: TGTGCCAGCTCAAGTGACACCACTGAAGAAGCTTTCTTT
D: NA; J: TRBJ2-1; V: TRBV2; size: many; CDR3: CASSSLLGVEQFF; DNA: TGTGCCAGCAGTTCACTCCTAGGTGTTGAGCAGTTCTTC
D: NA; J: TRBJ1-2; V: TRBV13; size: NA; CDR3: CASSLTANLWDYTF; DNA: TGTGCCAGCAGCCTGACAGCCAATCTATGGGACTACACCTTC
D: TRBD1; J: TRBJ1-4; V: TRBV7-9; size: few; CDR3: CASSSGQGPTNEKLFF; DNA: TGTGCCAGCAGCTCGGGACAGGGCCCAACTAATGAAAAACTGTTTTTT
D: NA; J: TRBJ2-5; V: TRBV9; size: many; CDR3: CASSPGRYTQETQYF; DNA: TGTGCCAGCAGCCCCGGACGATACACACAAGAGACCCAGTACTTC
D: NA; J: TRBJ1-5; V: TRBV7-2; size: NA; CDR3: CASSHRDMGNQPQHF; DNA: TGTGCCAGCAGCCACCGGGACATGGGCAATCAGCCCCAGCATTTT